The following is a TCR beta chain sequence with its context. These data come from a study of shared clonotypes between healthy human individuals. TCRdb's copy holds only in-frame clones and misses some; the assay was immunoSEQ multiplex PCR. The repertoire holds about 2.4 million clones, 93% seen once, with 0.35% to 0.45% in the top ten. There are 11 residues in the CDR3. Trimming removed 6 bases from V and 10 bases from J, with 12 bases in between. Germline lookup yields CDR1 MGHDK and CDR2 SYGVNS. This sequence was found in a man aged 18 to 30 in good health. Some clones in this sample may be carry-over from other donors' samples. The source material was naive CD4+ T cells from PBMCs. The subset was: CD45RA+ positively selected. The chain employs TRBV25-1 and TRBJ2-5; D possibly matches TRBD1 or TRBD2 (6 bases each). The DNA for the CDR3 is TGTGCCAGCAGACTAAGGGGGGTCCAGTACTTC. Amino acid sequence: CASRLRGVQYF.